This passage covers 11 T cell receptor beta chains from one sample sequenced in a study of somatic mutations in cytotoxic T cells in rheumatoid arthritis. Libraries were prepared by immunoSEQ multiplex PCR; TCRdb keeps only in-frame clonotypes and omits some of them. This sample has roughly 10,000 clones, with around 74% found just once. The material sequenced was CD8+ T cells sorted from blood. The receptor set was obtained from a man aged 50-60 years in good health.

The chain links TRBV9 to TRBJ2-3; D uncertain. Germline V CDR1 and CDR2: SGDLS, YYNGEE. V lost 3 bases, J lost 0 bases, and 11 bases lay in between. There are 15 residues in the CDR3. CDR3 sequence (DNA): TGTGCCAGCAGCGCATTTCTAGGTAGCACAGATACGCAGTATTTT. Amino acid sequence: CASSAFLGSTDTQYF.

The chain carries TRBV30 and TRBJ2-3; D not certain. CDR1 is GTSNPN and CDR2 is SVGIG in the germline V gene (reference sequence). Trimming took 3 bases from V and 7 from J, leaving 8 bases between them. This CDR3 is 11 amino acids long. This CDR3 is CAWSLSHTQYF. CDR3 coding DNA: TGTGCCTGGAGCCTAAGTCATACGCAGTATTTT. The full variable domain, rest sourced from reference TRBV30 and TRBJ2-3, is SQTIHQWPATLVQPVGSPLSLECTVEGTSNPNLYWYRQAAGRGLQLLFYSVGIGQISSEVPQNLSASRPQDRQFILSSKKLLLSDSGFYLCAWSLSHTQYFGPGTRLTVL.

This chain links TRBV5-1 with TRBJ2-7; no reliable D call. Germline CDR1 reads SGHRS; CDR2 reads YFSETQ. The CDR3 is 15 residues long. V was cut by 2 bases and J by 0 bases, with 12 bases left in between. The CDR3 loop is CASSFQDTTSYEQYF. CDR3 nucleotide sequence: TGCGCCAGCAGCTTCCAAGACACCACCTCCTACGAGCAGTACTTC. Variable domain in full (rest from reference TRBV5-1 and TRBJ2-7): KAGVTQTPRYLIKTRGQQVTLSCSPISGHRSVSWYQQTPGQGLQFLFEYFSETQRNKGNFPGRFSGRQFSNSRSEMNVSTLELGDSALYLCASSFQDTTSYEQYFGPGTRLTVT.

The chain couples TRBV19 to TRBJ2-7; tentatively, D is TRBD1 (6 bases). CDR3 length equals 13 residues. Per germline, CDR1 LNHDA and CDR2 SQIVND (reference sequence). With 5 bases removed from V and 4 bases from J, the gap between germline ends came to 12 bases. The CDR3 DNA sequence: TGTGCCAGTAGTCCGACAGGCGCTTACGAGCAGTACTTC. Its protein product is CASSPTGAYEQYF.

This clone was seen just once. The V gene is TRBV6-4, the J gene TRBJ2-3; 11 bases are shared with TRBD2. Germline CDR1 reads MRHNA; CDR2 reads SNTAGT. The CDR3 loop spans 15 amino acids. With V trimmed by 2 bases and J by 5 bases, 3 bases remained unmatched. The CDR3 loop reads CASSDGTSGEDTQYF. CDR3 coding DNA: TGTGCCAGCAGTGACGGGACTAGCGGAGAAGATACGCAGTATTTT.

The V gene is TRBV28, the J gene TRBJ2-5, with D unclear. CDR1 is MDHEN and CDR2 is SYDVKM in the germline V gene. This CDR3 is built from 17 residues. V shed 5 bases and J shed 5 bases, with 24 bases lying between them. The CDR3 bases are TGTGCCAGCAGTCTCCACCCTTCATCCCCAGGTGTTGAGACCCAGTACTTC. Translated: CASSLHPSSPGVETQYF.

This clone turned up a few times. The chain carries TRBV5-4 and TRBJ1-6; no definite D call. Germline values: CDR1 SGHNT, CDR2 YYREEE (reference sequence). Trimming cost V 1 base and J 4 bases, with 21 bases left between them. This CDR3 is 19 amino acids long. CDR3 amino acids: CASSLSPSGEGPYNSPLHF. The CDR3 bases are TGTGCCAGCAGCTTGAGTCCGTCGGGAGAGGGCCCTTATAATTCACCCCTCCACTTT.

This chain joins TRBV27 and TRBJ2-7, with 12 bases that match TRBD1. The J segment lost 5 bases and the V segment lost 6 bases, leaving 5 bases of the junction unmatched. The germline V gene has CDR1 MNHEY and CDR2 SMNVEV (reference sequence). The CDR3 totals 14 residues. The CDR3 loop reads CASSLGTGGHEQYF. The CDR3 DNA is TGTGCCAGCAGCCTGGGGACAGGGGGCCACGAGCAGTACTTC.

The CDR3 DNA sequence: TGTGCCAGCAGCTTAGGAGGCCCGGTAAATGGGCCCCAGCATTTT. The encoded protein is CASSLGGPVNGPQHF. The rearrangement uses TRBV7-8 and TRBJ1-5; D uncertain. This CDR3 contains 15 residues. V lost 1 base, J lost 9 bases, and 16 bases lay in between. Germline V gene lookup returns CDR1 SGHVS and CDR2 FQNEAQ.

This chain connects TRBV9 to TRBJ1-5; the D gene is possibly TRBD1 (5 bases). Germline loops: CDR1 SGDLS, CDR2 YYNGEE. This CDR3 spans 16 amino acids. Trimming left V 5 bases short and J 2 bases short, with 17 bases between. The CDR3 region has the DNA TGTGCCAGCAGTCAAGGGGCCGGGGGAGGCAATCAGCCCCAGCATTTT. Translated: CASSQGAGGGNQPQHF.

This clone was found once. This chain links TRBV2 with TRBJ2-6; D ambiguous. Trimming shortened V by 6 bases and J by 0 bases, and 18 bases separated the two germline ends. The CDR3 has 18 amino acids. Germline V gene lookup returns CDR1 SNHLY and CDR2 FYNNEI. The CDR3 DNA reads TGTGCCAGCAGCCTTACAGCTCCCTCTCTCTCTGGGGCCAACGTCCTGACTTTC. Translated: CASSLTAPSLSGANVLTF.